This T cell receptor (beta chain) was retrieved from a study of T cells in Graves' hyperthyroidism and ophthalmopathy. This clonotype appeared many times. The CDR3 totals 17 residues. The V segment lost 5 bases and the J segment 0 bases; nucleotides outside the gene matches: 14. Germline CDR1 is DFQATT and CDR2 is SNEGSKA (reference sequence). Amplification of TCR beta CDR3 regions used RNA as the template. HTBI primers were the set used in a first-round RT-PCR of the TCR CDR3. TCRdb used MiXCR to reprocess the multiplex PCR reads, holding one entry per CDR3 protein. The sample shows 450,000 to 600,000 distinct CDR3 sequences, around 15% of them seen only once.

The sequenced sample was blood. This TCR came from a woman between 40 and 50 years old with Graves' hyperthyroidism. The chain combines TRBV20-1 with TRBJ2-7; 9 bases map to TRBD1. In DNA, the CDR3 is TGCAGTGCTGAAACAGGACAGGGGTCCAAGTACTCCTACGAGCAGTACTTC. This sequence encodes CSAETGQGSKYSYEQYF.